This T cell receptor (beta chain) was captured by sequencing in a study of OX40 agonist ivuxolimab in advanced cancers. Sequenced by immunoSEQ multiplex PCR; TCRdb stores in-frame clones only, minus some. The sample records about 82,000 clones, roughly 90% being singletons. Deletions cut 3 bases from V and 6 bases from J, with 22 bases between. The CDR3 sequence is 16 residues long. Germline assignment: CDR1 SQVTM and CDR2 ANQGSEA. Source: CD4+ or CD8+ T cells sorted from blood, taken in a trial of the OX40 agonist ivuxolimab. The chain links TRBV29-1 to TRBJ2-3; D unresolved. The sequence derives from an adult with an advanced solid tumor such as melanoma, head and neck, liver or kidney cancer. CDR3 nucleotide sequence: TGCAGCGTTGATCCCCCCCTGAGTGTGCACGGGGATACGCAGTATTTT. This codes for CSVDPPLSVHGDTQYF.